The T cell receptor beta chain under discussion was sequenced for a study of CD8 T cells in Susac syndrome (dated 2019 in TCRdb). Study-wide context: The study used repertoire sequencing to test whether antigen drove CD8+ T cell activation and differentiation in Susac syndrome. The study compared CD8+ T cell repertoire clonality among roughly 12 healthy donors, roughly 14 Susac syndrome patients and fewer than 19 multiple sclerosis patients. General study outcomes and caveats: The number of individuals in the TCR sequencing and HLA analysis was acknowledged as relatively small.

RNA was extracted with the RNeasy kit and roughly 0.5 to 1 ug was reverse transcribed using random hexamers. TCR beta CDR3 regions were amplified with the immunoSEQ multiplex PCR assay covering 54 Vbeta and 13 Jbeta segments. PCR amplification bias was corrected by using a synthetic template baseline for primer optimization and computational correction. The published analysis was carried out like this. Reads were annotated to V, D and J genes according to IMGT and were analyzed with immunoSEQ Analyzer, with only productive sequences retained. Clonality was calculated as one minus the Shannon entropy normalized by log2 of the number of productive unique sequences. For each patient and control, public and private clones were evaluated within the 100 most prevalent clones. A clone was defined as Susac-specific if it was absent from the healthy and MS cohorts, from 1052 published viral clones and from other ImmuneACCESS disease sequences. TCRdb applied fastp at Q25 and MiXCR to the public reads, then kept only in-frame beta chains. When rows share a CDR3 protein, they turn into one entry using the most common DNA and genes. The V and J calls were determined by TCRdb, not by the authors. The sample data list fewer than 300,000 distinct CDR3 sequences, and about 88% of these were observed just once. Over 0.1% of the sample is in the top ten clones.

Worth noting for this clonotype: The clone's antigen remains unknown. No much larger clonotype is one base removed from it; base qualities were not supplied.

High-throughput TCR beta sequencing profiled peripheral blood CD8+ and CD4+ T cells from healthy donors, Susac syndrome patients and multiple sclerosis patients. Treatment-naive patients with stable or active relapsing-remitting disease fulfilling revised McDonald criteria were used as multiple sclerosis controls. Bulk CD8+ and CD4+ T cells were purified by magnetic negative isolation, while CD8+ TEMRA cells were enriched using FACS. Blood was drawn into EDTA tubes, processed within 24 hours, and PBMCs were isolated by density gradient centrifugation. PBMCs intended for TCR sequencing were frozen in liquid nitrogen and were later thawed in a 37 degrees C water bath. The sorted or isolated CD4+, CD8+ and CD8+ TEMRA cells reached a purity of at least 90%. In the germline V gene (reference sequence), CDR1 corresponds to LNHDA and CDR2 to SQIVND. V is cut by 1 base and J by 2 bases, and the space between the germline ends is 7 bases. Spanning cysteine to phenylalanine, the CDR3 consists of 14 amino acids. Only CDR3 DNA remains: 42 bases, in frame from the first base.

The chain employs TRBV19 and TRBJ2-3; no D gene call is confident. The sequence came from a human donor with multiple sclerosis. Sequencing was done on a sample of CD8+ T cells from PBMCs. The base sequence is TGTGCCAGTAGTATAGTTCCTTACACAGATACGCAGTATTTT. Its protein product is CASSIVPYTDTQYF.